This TCR beta chain was recorded in a study of T cells in Graves' hyperthyroidism and ophthalmopathy. Findings and limits, study-wide: The majority of expanded thyroid clonotypes above 0.001 also appeared in blood. The model forecast ophthalmopathy, anticipating it by a median around 6.5 months before onset.

This clonotype was counted between two and nine times. Its matching antigen is unknown. Subjects with ophthalmopathy showed a Clinical Activity Score no lower than 3, a NOSPECS grade no lower than 4, and a duration shorter than 3 months. Any patient presenting with uncontrolled infection, other autoimmune disease, pregnancy or lactation was left out. RNA transcripts provided the source from which TCR beta CDR3 regions were amplified. HTBI primers were employed in a first-round RT-PCR of the TCR CDR3. TCRdb reanalysed the multiplex PCR reads using MiXCR and keeps one entry per CDR3 protein. Here the sample spans under 300,000 distinct CDR3 sequences, about 20% being singletons. Material: blood. This TCR was sampled from a young man with Graves' ophthalmopathy.

The DNA for the CDR3 is TGTGCCAGCAGCTTAGCCTCAAGTTCACCCCTCCACTTT. It codes for CASSLASSSPLHF. J is TRBJ1-6 and V is TRBV7-9; no clear D gene. Germline V CDR1 and CDR2: SEHNR, FQNEAQ (reference sequence). V lost 0 bases and J lost 9, with 6 bases in between. CDR3 length equals 13 residues.